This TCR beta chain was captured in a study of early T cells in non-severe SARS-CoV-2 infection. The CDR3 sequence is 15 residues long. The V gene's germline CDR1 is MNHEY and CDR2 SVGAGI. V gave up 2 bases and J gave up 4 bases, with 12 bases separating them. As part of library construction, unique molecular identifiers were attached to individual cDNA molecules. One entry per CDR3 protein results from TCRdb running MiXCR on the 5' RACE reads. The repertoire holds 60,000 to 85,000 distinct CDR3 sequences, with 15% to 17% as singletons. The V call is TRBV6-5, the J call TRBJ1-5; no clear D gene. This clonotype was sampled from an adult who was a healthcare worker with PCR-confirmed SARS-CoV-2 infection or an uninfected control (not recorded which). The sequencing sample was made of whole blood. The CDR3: CASSYGGRPNQPQHF. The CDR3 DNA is TGTGCCAGCAGTTACGGTGGGCGGCCTAATCAGCCCCAGCATTTT.